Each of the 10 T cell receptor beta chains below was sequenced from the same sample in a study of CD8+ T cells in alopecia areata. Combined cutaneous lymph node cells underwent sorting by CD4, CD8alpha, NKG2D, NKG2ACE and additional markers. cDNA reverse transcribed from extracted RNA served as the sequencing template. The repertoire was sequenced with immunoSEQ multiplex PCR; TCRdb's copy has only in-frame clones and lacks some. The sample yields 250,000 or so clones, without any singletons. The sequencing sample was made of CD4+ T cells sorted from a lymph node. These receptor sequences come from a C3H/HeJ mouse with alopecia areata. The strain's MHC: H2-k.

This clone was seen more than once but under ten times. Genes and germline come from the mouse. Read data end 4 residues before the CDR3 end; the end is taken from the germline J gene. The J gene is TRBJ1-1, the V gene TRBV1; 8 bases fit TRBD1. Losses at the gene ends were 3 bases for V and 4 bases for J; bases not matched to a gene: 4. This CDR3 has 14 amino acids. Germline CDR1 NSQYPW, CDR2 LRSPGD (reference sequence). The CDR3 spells CTCSAQGAPTEVFF. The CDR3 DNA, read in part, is TGCACCTGCAGTGCCCAGGGGGCGCCCACA.

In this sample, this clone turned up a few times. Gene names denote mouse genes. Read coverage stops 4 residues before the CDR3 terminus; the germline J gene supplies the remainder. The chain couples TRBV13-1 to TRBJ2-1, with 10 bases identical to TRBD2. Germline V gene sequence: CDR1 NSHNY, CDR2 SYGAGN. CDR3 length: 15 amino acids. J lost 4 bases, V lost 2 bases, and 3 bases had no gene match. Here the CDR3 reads CASSDLGGHYAEQFF. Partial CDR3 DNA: TGTGCCAGCAGTGACCTGGGGGGGCATTATGCT.

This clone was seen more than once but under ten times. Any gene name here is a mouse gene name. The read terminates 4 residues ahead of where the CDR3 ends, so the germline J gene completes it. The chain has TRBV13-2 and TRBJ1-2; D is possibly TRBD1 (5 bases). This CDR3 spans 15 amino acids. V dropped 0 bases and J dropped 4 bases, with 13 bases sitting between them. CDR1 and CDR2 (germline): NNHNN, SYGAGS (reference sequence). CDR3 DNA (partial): TGTGCCAGCGGTGATGTGGGGGGACTGATCTCC. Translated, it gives CASGDVGGLIS. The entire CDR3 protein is CASGDVGGLISDYTF.

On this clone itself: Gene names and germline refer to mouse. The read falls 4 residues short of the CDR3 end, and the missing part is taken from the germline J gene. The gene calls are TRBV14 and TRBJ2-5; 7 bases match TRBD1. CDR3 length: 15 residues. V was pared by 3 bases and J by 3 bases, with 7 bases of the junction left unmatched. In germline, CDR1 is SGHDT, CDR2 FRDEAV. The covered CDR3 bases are TGTGCCAGCAGTTATCGCCGGGACAGTCAAGAC. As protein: CASSYRRDSQD. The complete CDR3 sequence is CASSYRRDSQDTQYF. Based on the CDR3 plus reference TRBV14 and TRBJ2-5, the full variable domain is EAGVTQSPRYAVLQEGQAVSFWCDPISGHDTLYWYQQPRDQGPQLLVYFRDEAVIDNSQLPSDRFSAVRPKGTNSTLKIQSAKQGDTATYLCASSYRRDSQDTQYFGPGTRLLVL.

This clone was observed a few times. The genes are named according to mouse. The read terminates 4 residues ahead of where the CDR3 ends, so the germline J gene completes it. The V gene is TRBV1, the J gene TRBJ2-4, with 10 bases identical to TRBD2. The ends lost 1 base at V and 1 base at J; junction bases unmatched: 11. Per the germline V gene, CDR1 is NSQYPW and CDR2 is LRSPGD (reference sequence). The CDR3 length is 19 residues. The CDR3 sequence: CTCSAASPTGGLGQNTLYF. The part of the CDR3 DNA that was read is TGCACCTGCAGTGCAGCTTCCCCGACTGGGGGGTTGGGTCAAAAC.

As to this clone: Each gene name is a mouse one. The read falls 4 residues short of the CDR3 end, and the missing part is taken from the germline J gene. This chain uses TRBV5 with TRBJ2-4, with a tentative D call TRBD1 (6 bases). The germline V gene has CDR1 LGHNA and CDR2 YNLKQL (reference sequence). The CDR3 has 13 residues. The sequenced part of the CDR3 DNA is TGTGCCAGCAGCCCCGGGACAATAAAC. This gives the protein CASSPGTIN. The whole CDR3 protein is CASSPGTINTLYF.

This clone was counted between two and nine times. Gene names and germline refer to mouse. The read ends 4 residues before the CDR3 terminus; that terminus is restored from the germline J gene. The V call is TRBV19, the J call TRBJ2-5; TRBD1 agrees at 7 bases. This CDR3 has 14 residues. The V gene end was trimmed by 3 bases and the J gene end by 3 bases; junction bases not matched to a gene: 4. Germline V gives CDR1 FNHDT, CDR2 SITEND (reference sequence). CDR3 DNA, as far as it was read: TGTGCCAGCAGTAATCGACAGGGACAAGAC. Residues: CASSNRQGQD. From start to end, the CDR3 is CASSNRQGQDTQYF.

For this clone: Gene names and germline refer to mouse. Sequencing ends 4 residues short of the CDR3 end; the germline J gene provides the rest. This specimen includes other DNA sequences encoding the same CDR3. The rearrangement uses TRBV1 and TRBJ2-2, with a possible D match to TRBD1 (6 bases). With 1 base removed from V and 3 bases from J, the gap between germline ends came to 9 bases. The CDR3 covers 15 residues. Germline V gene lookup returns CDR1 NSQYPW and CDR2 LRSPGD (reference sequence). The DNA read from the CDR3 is TGCACCTGCAGTGCAGTACAGGGAGACACCGGG. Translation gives CTCSAVQGDTG. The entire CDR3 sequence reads CTCSAVQGDTGQLYF.

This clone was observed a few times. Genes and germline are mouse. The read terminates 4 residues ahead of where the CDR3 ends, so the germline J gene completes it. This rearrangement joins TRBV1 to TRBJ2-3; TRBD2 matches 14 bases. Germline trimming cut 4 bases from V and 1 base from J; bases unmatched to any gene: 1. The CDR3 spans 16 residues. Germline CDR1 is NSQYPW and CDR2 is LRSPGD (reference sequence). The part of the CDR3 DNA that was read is TGCACCTGCAGTGGGGACTGGGGGGGCCGTGCAGAA. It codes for CTCSGDWGGRAE. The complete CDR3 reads CTCSGDWGGRAETLYF.

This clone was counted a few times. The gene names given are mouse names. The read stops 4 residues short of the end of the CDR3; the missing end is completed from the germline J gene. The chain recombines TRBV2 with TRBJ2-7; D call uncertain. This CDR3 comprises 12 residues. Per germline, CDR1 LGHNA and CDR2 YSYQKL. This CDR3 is CASSQDFYEQYF. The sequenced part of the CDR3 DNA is TGTGCCAGCAGCCAAGACTTTTAT.